A selection of T cell receptor beta chains follows, all from one sample in a study of control samples from healthy donors and cancer patients. Sequencing was performed with immunoSEQ multiplex PCR; in TCRdb, only in-frame clones are kept and a portion is missing. The sample holds about 160,000 clones, roughly 89% seen once. Input material: blood. These receptor sequences come from a young man in good health. Each CDR3 is given with its conserved first and last residue. The D gene is left open where the match is weak. The size of a clone is reported for some rows only, either as once, few or many, or as a class for expanded clones.

d_call,v_call,clone_size,j_call,cdr3_aa,cdr3_nt
.,TRBV28,.,TRBJ1-1,CASRLVPNTEAFF,TGTGCCAGCAGGTTAGTTCCGAACACTGAAGCTTTCTTT
.,TRBV6-2/TRBV6-3,once,TRBJ1-1,CASSSMGAMTEAFF,TGTGCCAGCAGTTCAATGGGCGCGATGACTGAAGCTTTCTTT
.,TRBV28,.,TRBJ1-1,CASSLLAGNTEAFF,TGTGCCAGCAGTTTACTCGCGGGGAACACTGAAGCTTTCTTT
.,TRBV6-1,.,TRBJ1-3,CASSARTVRDSRSGNTIYF,TGTGCCAGCAGTGCTCGAACGGTCCGGGACTCCCGCTCTGGAAACACCATATATTTT
TRBD1,TRBV7-9,once,TRBJ1-6,CASSFEGQSPNSPLHF,TGTGCCAGCAGCTTCGAGGGACAGTCCCCTAATTCACCCCTCCACTTT
.,TRBV7-7,.,TRBJ2-7,CASSLESSAPYEQYF,TGTGCCAGCAGCTTAGAATCTAGCGCCCCCTACGAGCAGTACTTC
TRBD1,TRBV15,.,TRBJ2-7,CATSRDEGQVEQYF,TGTGCCACCAGCAGAGATGAGGGACAGGTCGAGCAGTACTTC
.,TRBV9,.,TRBJ1-2,CASSVGRPAEGYGYTF,TGTGCCAGCAGCGTGGGGCGCCCAGCCGAGGGATATGGCTACACCTTC
TRBD1,TRBV28,.,TRBJ1-4,CASSLSPSFGTGGRRFEKLFF,TGTGCCAGCAGTTTATCCCCAAGCTTTGGGACAGGGGGCCGTCGATTCGAAAAACTGTTTTTT
.,TRBV4-1,.,TRBJ1-3,CASSQGGDGGNTIYF,TGCGCCAGCAGCCAAGGAGGGGATGGTGGAAACACCATATATTTT
.,TRBV29-1,.,TRBJ2-1,CSVGRPEGSYNEQFF,TGCAGCGTTGGCAGGCCCGAGGGCTCCTACAATGAGCAGTTCTTC
TRBD2,TRBV4-2,.,TRBJ2-7,CASSQEGTSASYEQYF,TGTGCCAGCAGCCAAGAAGGGACTAGCGCCTCCTACGAGCAGTACTTC
.,TRBV13,few,TRBJ1-1,CASSVIGSTEAFF,TGTGCCAGCAGCGTCATAGGATCAACTGAAGCTTTCTTT
.,TRBV4-2,.,TRBJ1-1,CASSPRTAMNTEAFF,TGTGCCAGCAGCCCACGGACAGCAATGAACACTGAAGCTTTCTTT
.,TRBV28,.,TRBJ2-7,CASSLIPRGAEQYF,TGTGCCAGCAGTCTAATCCCCAGGGGCGCCGAGCAGTACTTC
.,TRBV3-1/TRBV3-2,.,TRBJ2-3,CASTSGDTQYF,TGTGCCAGCACTTCCGGGGATACGCAGTATTTT
.,TRBV29-1,.,TRBJ1-1,CSVESGILNTEAFF,TGCAGCGTTGAATCGGGGATTTTGAACACTGAAGCTTTCTTT
.,TRBV7-9,.,TRBJ1-1,CASSLVSGIPEAFF,TGTGCCAGCAGCTTAGTGTCAGGGATTCCTGAAGCTTTCTTT
.,TRBV2,once,TRBJ1-5,CASRGDGQPQHF,TGTGCCAGCCGAGGGGATGGTCAGCCCCAGCATTTT
.,TRBV6-5,.,TRBJ1-1,CASSYRSWRSTYEAFF,TGTGCCAGCAGTTATCGCTCGTGGCGGTCTACCTATGAAGCTTTCTTT
TRBD1,TRBV28,.,TRBJ1-1,CASSSLGRQGNTEAFF,TGTGCCAGCAGTTCCCTAGGTAGACAGGGGAACACTGAAGCTTTCTTT
.,TRBV30,few,TRBJ2-7,CAWSQGYEQYF,TGTGCCTGGAGCCAGGGTTACGAGCAGTACTTC
TRBD1,TRBV5-4,once,TRBJ1-2,CASSLPVTGQGGGYTF,TGTGCCAGCAGCTTACCCGTGACAGGGCAGGGTGGTGGCTACACCTTC
.,TRBV28,.,TRBJ1-5,CASRALNQPQHF,TGTGCCAGCAGGGCCCTGAATCAGCCCCAGCATTTT
.,TRBV18,.,TRBJ2-1,CASSPMGGYEQFF,TGTGCCAGCTCACCGATGGGGGGCTATGAGCAGTTCTTC
.,TRBV5-1,.,TRBJ1-1,CASSLAPGLEAFF,TGCGCCAGCAGCTTGGCCCCGGGGTTGGAAGCTTTCTTT
.,TRBV12-5,.,TRBJ2-7,CASAKDKAYEQYF,TGTGCTAGTGCCAAGGACAAAGCCTACGAGCAGTACTTC
.,TRBV12-3/TRBV12-4,.,TRBJ2-2,CATSEGLTGELFF,TGTGCCACCTCGGAGGGTCTCACCGGGGAGCTGTTTTTT
TRBD1,TRBV11-3,.,TRBJ2-7,CASAGQGGYEQYF,TGTGCCAGCGCGGGACAGGGTGGCTACGAGCAGTACTTC
.,TRBV14,.,TRBJ1-1,CASSPGGVGRPEAFF,TGTGCCAGCAGCCCAGGTGGGGTGGGACGGCCTGAAGCTTTCTTT
TRBD1,TRBV2,.,TRBJ1-2,CASRPGTGDYGYTF,TGTGCCAGCAGACCCGGGACAGGGGACTATGGCTACACCTTC
.,TRBV11-2,once,TRBJ1-1,CASSLVTEAFF,TGTGCCAGCAGCTTAGTCACTGAAGCTTTCTTT
.,TRBV6-2/TRBV6-3,.,TRBJ2-1,CASSWGYNEQFF,TGTGCCAGCAGTTGGGGATACAATGAGCAGTTCTTC
.,TRBV24-1,once,TRBJ1-2,CATSPRGPSNYGYTF,TGTGCCACCAGTCCCCGCGGACCTTCTAACTATGGCTACACCTTC
.,TRBV10-3,.,TRBJ2-2,CAIGGGSNTGELFF,TGTGCCATCGGCGGCGGCTCCAACACCGGGGAGCTGTTTTTT
.,TRBV27,.,TRBJ2-1,CASSLWSGGEQFF,TGTGCCAGCAGTTTATGGTCTGGGGGCGAGCAGTTCTTC
.,TRBV2,.,TRBJ1-1,CASGANPMNTEAFF,TGTGCCAGCGGGGCAAATCCTATGAACACTGAAGCTTTCTTT
TRBD1,TRBV28,.,TRBJ2-7,CASSSGGPRNEQYF,TGTGCCAGCAGCTCAGGGGGCCCTAGGAACGAGCAGTACTTC
.,TRBV19,.,TRBJ2-2,CASSINRANTGELFF,TGTGCCAGTAGTATTAACAGAGCGAACACCGGGGAGCTGTTTTTT
TRBD1,TRBV27,.,TRBJ2-5,CASSSLQGKGQGTQYF,TGTGCCAGCAGTTCGTTACAGGGGAAGGGCCAAGGGACCCAGTACTTC
.,TRBV5-4,.,TRBJ2-7,CASSLGAGGSGGYEQYF,TGTGCCAGCAGCTTGGGGGCAGGGGGGAGTGGAGGCTACGAGCAGTACTTC
.,TRBV12-3/TRBV12-4,.,TRBJ2-7,CASSPFYEQYF,TGTGCCAGCAGTCCCTTCTACGAGCAGTACTTC
.,TRBV25-1,.,TRBJ2-7,CASSEYNEQYF,TGTGCCAGCAGTGAATACAACGAGCAGTACTTC
.,TRBV13,.,TRBJ2-5,CASRPTRGSGQETQYF,TGTGCCAGCAGACCTACCCGGGGTAGCGGCCAAGAGACCCAGTACTTC
.,TRBV29-1,.,TRBJ1-2,CSVGRGSRGYTF,TGCAGCGTTGGGAGGGGATCTCGCGGCTACACCTTC
.,TRBV3-1/TRBV3-2,.,TRBJ2-7,CASSPLASYEQYF,TGTGCCAGCAGCCCCCTAGCCAGTTACGAGCAGTACTTC
TRBD2,TRBV7-2,.,TRBJ2-3,CASSFVAGRTDTQYF,TGTGCCAGCAGCTTCGTAGCGGGGAGGACAGATACGCAGTATTTT
.,TRBV7-2,.,TRBJ1-1,CASSSSGQFLNTEAFF,TGTGCCAGCAGCTCTTCCGGGCAGTTCTTGAACACTGAAGCTTTCTTT
.,TRBV2,.,TRBJ1-2,CASSSTGRSSPYGYTF,TGTGCCAGCAGTTCAACGGGACGATCATCTCCCTATGGCTACACCTTC
TRBD2,TRBV28,once,TRBJ2-3,CASSRALGLAGITDTQYF,TGTGCCAGCAGCCGAGCCCTGGGACTAGCGGGAATCACAGATACGCAGTATTTT
.,TRBV5-8,.,TRBJ2-4,CASSLETVAKNIQYF,TGTGCCAGCAGCTTGGAGACCGTAGCCAAAAACATTCAGTACTTC
.,TRBV12-3/TRBV12-4,.,TRBJ1-1,CATTGGNTEAFF,TGTGCCACGACCGGGGGCAACACTGAAGCTTTCTTT
.,TRBV28,.,TRBJ2-2,CASSFQTGYTGELFF,TGTGCCAGCAGTTTCCAGACAGGATACACCGGGGAGCTGTTTTTT
.,TRBV6-5,.,TRBJ1-1,CASTPGGGNTEAFF,TGTGCCAGCACCCCGGGGGGCGGGAACACTGAAGCTTTCTTT
TRBD1,TRBV19,.,TRBJ1-3,CASSTGQGENTIYF,TGTGCCAGTAGTACAGGACAGGGCGAAAACACCATATATTTT
.,TRBV7-2,.,TRBJ1-5,CASSFEGLYYQPQHF,TGTGCCAGCAGCTTCGAGGGGCTATACTATCAGCCCCAGCATTTT
.,TRBV6-5,.,TRBJ1-3,CASSRSFSGNTIYF,TGTGCCAGCAGTCGCTCTTTCTCTGGAAACACCATATATTTT